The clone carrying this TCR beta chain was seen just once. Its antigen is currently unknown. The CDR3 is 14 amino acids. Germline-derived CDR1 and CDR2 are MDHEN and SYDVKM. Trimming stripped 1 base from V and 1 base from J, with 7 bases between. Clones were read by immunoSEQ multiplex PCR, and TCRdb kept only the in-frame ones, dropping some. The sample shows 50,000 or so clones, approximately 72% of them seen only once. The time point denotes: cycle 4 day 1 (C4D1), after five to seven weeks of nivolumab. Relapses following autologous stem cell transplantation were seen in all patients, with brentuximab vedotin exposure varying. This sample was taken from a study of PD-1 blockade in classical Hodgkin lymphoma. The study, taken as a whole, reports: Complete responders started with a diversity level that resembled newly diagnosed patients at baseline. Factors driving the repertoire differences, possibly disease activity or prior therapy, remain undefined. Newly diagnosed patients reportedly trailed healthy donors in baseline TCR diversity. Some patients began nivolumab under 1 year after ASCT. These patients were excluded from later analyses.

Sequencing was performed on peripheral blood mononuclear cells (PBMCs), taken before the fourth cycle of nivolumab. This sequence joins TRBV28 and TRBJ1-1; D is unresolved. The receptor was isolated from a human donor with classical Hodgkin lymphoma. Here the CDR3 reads CASSLYGGNTEAFF. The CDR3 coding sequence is TGTGCCAGCAGTTTATACGGAGGGAACACTGAAGCTTTCTTT.